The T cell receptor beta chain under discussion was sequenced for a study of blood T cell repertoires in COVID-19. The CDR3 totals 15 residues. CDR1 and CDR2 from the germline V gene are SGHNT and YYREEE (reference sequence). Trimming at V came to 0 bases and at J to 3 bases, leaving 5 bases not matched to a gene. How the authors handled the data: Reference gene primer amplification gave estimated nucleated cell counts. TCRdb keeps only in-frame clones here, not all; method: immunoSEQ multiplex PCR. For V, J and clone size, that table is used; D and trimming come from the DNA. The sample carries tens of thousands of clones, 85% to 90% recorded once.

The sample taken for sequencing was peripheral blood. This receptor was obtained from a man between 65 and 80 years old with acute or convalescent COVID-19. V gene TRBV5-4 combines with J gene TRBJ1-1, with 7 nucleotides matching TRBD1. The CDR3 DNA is TGTGCCAGCAGCTTGGGGACAGGCGGCCACACTGAAGCTTTCTTT. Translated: CASSLGTGGHTEAFF.